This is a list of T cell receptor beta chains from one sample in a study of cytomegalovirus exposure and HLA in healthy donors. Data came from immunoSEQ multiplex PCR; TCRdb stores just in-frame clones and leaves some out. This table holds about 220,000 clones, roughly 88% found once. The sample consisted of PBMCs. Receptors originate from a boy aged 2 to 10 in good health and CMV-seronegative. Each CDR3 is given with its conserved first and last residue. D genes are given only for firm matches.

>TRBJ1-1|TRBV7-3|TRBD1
CASSTDREDTEAFF
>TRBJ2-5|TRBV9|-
CASSVGGAETQYF
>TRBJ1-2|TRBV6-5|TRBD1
CASSPSTGEGYGYTF
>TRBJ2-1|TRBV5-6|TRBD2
CASSAGLAGALNEQFF
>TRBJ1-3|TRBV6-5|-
CASSRGGASGNTIYF
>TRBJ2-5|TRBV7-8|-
CASSLVSGEETQYF
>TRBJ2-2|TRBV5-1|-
CASSLTGKNTGELFF
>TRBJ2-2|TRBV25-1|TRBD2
CASSFPGRESGELFF
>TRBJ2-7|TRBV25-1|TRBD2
CASSGWGGGVYEQYF
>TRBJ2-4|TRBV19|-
CASSIGQGGVYIQYF
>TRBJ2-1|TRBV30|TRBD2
CAWSTSGYNPFF
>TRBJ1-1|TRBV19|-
CASSMGTHTEAFF
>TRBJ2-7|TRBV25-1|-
CASSPGHRGEQYF
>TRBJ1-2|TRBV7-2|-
CASSLGVAGVYGYTF
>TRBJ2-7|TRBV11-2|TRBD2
CASSLGSGSGGTYEQYF
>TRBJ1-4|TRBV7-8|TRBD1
CASSFTGASGEKLFF
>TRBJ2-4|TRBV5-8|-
CASSLAGGVWGENIQYF
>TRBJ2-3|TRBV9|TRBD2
CASSVERGGSDTQYF
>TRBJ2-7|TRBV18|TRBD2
CATREGSSYEQYF
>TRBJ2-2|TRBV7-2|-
CASSLEVGGPGELFF
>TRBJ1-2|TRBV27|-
CASSFGRDYGYTF